The clone carrying this T cell receptor beta chain was picked up a small number of times. Antigen unknown. This CDR3 has 12 residues. V lost 5 bases, J lost 4 bases, and 2 bases stayed unmatched. The germline CDR1 and CDR2 sequences are MNHNS and SASEGT. The data stem from a study of CD8 T cells in Susac syndrome. Study-wide results and caveats: Acknowledgment was made by the study that its TCR sequencing and HLA analysis involved a relatively small number of individuals.

Random hexamers were used to reverse transcribe an amount of about 0.45 to 1 ug RNA. TCRdb reanalysed the immunoSEQ multiplex PCR reads using MiXCR and keeps one entry per CDR3 protein. The data show some 150,000 distinct CDR3 sequences, with roughly 94% seen just once and 0.07% to 0.1% held by the top ten. This receptor was obtained from a human donor in good health. This chain joins TRBV6-1 and TRBJ2-7, with TRBD1 matching over 7 bases. Input material: CD4+ T cells from PBMCs. In nucleotides, the CDR3 is TGTGCCAGCAGTCAGGGACAGTACGAGCAGTACTTC. This sequence encodes CASSQGQYEQYF.